Following are 29 T cell receptor beta chains from one sample sequenced in a study of cytomegalovirus exposure and HLA in healthy donors (dated by TCRdb to the late 2010s). Library construction relied on the immunoSEQ multiplex PCR assay. For the multiplex PCR, a mixture combining 60 forward primers for TCR Vbeta segments and 13 reverse primers for TCR Jbeta segments was used. This is the immuneACCESS table as TCRdb keeps it, with only in-frame sequences that have V and J called. A part of the clones is gone; compared with another copy, unresolved V genes explain less than half, and the rest is unexplained. The sample profile shows 200,000 or so clones; about 80% of them were found once. Together, the top ten hold roughly 2% of the sample. The sequenced material came from PBMCs. These receptors came from a man aged 18-30 years in good health and CMV-seronegative.

A few counts support this clone. The chain employs TRBV7-6 and TRBJ2-3, with TRBD2 as a possible D gene (7 bases). The CDR3 has 13 amino acids. Germline loops: CDR1 SGHVS, CDR2 FNYEAQ. V gave up 5 bases and J gave up 4 bases, with 10 bases separating them. DNA for the CDR3: TGTGCCAGCAGCCTCGGGGGGCCAGATACGCAGTATTTT. Amino acids: CASSLGGPDTQYF.

The CDR3 spells CASIWGRENPYEQYF. The CDR3 DNA reads as TGTGCCAGCATTTGGGGGCGGGAGAACCCCTACGAGCAGTACTTC. The chain has TRBV28 and TRBJ2-7; perhaps TRBD2 as D (7 bases). The CDR3 extends over 15 amino acids. Germline V gene lookup returns CDR1 MDHEN and CDR2 SYDVKM. V was shortened by 7 bases and J by 2 bases, with 18 bases between the two germline ends.

The chain recombines TRBV11-3 with TRBJ2-5; TRBD2 matches at 7 bases. V lost 3 bases, J lost 1 base, and 2 bases stayed unmatched. The CDR3 length is 14 residues. Germline loops: CDR1 SGHNT, CDR2 YENEEA. The CDR3 nucleotides are TGTGCCAGCAGCTTCGGACTAGGCCAAGAGACCCAGTACTTC. Protein product: CASSFGLGQETQYF.

The rearrangement links TRBV7-2 to TRBJ1-1, with a possible D match to TRBD1 (5 bases). The CDR3 consists of 15 residues. Trimming removed 1 base at V and 1 base at J, with 10 bases between. CDR1 is SGHTA, CDR2 FQGNSA, per germline. CDR3 region: CASSLGSGGNTEAFF. Written as DNA, the CDR3 is TGTGCCAGCAGCTTAGGTTCCGGGGGGAACACTGAAGCTTTCTTT.

V and J are TRBV28 and TRBJ2-5; 15 bases match TRBD2. V lost 5 bases and J lost 5; bases outside the gene matches: 9. CDR1 and CDR2 (germline): MDHEN, SYDVKM. The CDR3 runs to 17 residues. CDR3 nucleotides: TGTGCCAGCAGTAGGGGACTAGCGGGGGGAATGGCTGAGACCCAGTACTTC. Its protein is CASSRGLAGGMAETQYF.

This clone was counted once. A junction boundary mismatches the germline segment, possibly from a read error. The genes are TRBV7-9 and TRBJ2-7; no firm D call. The CDR3 covers 12 residues. Germline V gene sequence: CDR1 SEHNR, CDR2 FQNEAQ (reference sequence). The CDR3, as DNA: TGTTCCAGCAGCTTTGTCCTGTACGAGCAGTACTTC. This codes for CSSSFVLYEQYF.

Only a few counts were recorded for this clone. J is TRBJ2-4 and V is TRBV28; tentatively, D is TRBD2 (5 bases). V lost 4 bases, J lost 4 bases, and 14 bases lay in between. Germline CDR1 reads MDHEN; CDR2 reads SYDVKM. The CDR3 is 15 amino acids. The chain's CDR3 is CASSSAAGGKNIQYF. The CDR3 coding sequence is TGTGCCAGCAGTTCCGCTGCGGGCGGGAAAAACATTCAGTACTTC.

V gene TRBV6-1 combines with J gene TRBJ1-2, with TRBD1 identical over 12 bases. V was clipped by 6 bases and J by 8 bases; unmatched bases: 7. This CDR3 has 14 residues. Germline values: CDR1 MNHNS, CDR2 SASEGT. Written as DNA, the CDR3 is TGTGCCAGCAGGGGGACAGGGGGCTCCAGCGGCTACACCTTC. It yields the protein CASRGTGGSSGYTF.

The chain carries TRBV27 and TRBJ2-7; D is undetermined. The V gene lost 5 bases and the J gene lost 0 bases, with 17 bases spanning the gap. This CDR3 contains 16 residues. The germline V gene encodes CDR1 MNHEY and CDR2 SMNVEV (reference sequence). CDR3 coding DNA: TGTGCCAGCAGTGGGCTCGGATCTCGGCTCTCCTACGAGCAGTACTTC. Protein sequence: CASSGLGSRLSYEQYF.

The chain uses TRBV5-4 and TRBJ2-7, with TRBD2 matching 12 bases. The trim removed 4 bases at V and 5 bases at J, leaving 13 bases unmatched. This CDR3 comprises 17 residues. From germline, CDR1 is SGHNT and CDR2 YYREEE (reference sequence). CDR3 sequence reads: CASSPIGLAGPLDEQYF. The CDR3 nucleotides read TGTGCCAGCAGCCCCATAGGACTAGCGGGACCCCTAGACGAGCAGTACTTC.

The gene calls are TRBV2 and TRBJ1-2; D perhaps matches TRBD1 (5 bases). The germline V and J ends were trimmed by 1 base and 5 bases, with 8 bases remaining between them. The CDR3 has 13 amino acids. Germline values: CDR1 SNHLY, CDR2 FYNNEI. The CDR3 loop is CASSEGTHYGYTF. In nucleotides, the CDR3 is TGTGCCAGCAGTGAAGGGACACATTATGGCTACACCTTC. Filled out from reference TRBV2 and TRBJ1-2, the complete variable domain reads EPEVTQTPSHQVTQMGQEVILRCVPISNHLYFYWYRQILGQKVEFLVSFYNNEISEKSEIFDDQFSVERPDGSNFTLKIRSTKLEDSAMYFCASSEGTHYGYTFGSGTRLTVV.

This clone was found once. This chain connects TRBV30 to TRBJ1-2; D is ambiguous. This CDR3 comprises 12 residues. V was trimmed by 6 bases and J by 4 bases, leaving 12 bases between them. Germline lookup yields CDR1 GTSNPN and CDR2 SVGIG (reference sequence). In nucleotides, the CDR3 is TGTGCCTGCCCACAGTTCGTCTATGGCTACACCTTC. Protein product: CACPQFVYGYTF.

The genes are TRBV28 and TRBJ1-1; D gene unclear. Germline lookup yields CDR1 MDHEN and CDR2 SYDVKM. This CDR3 comprises 13 residues. V was cut by 1 base and J by 2 bases, with 5 bases left in between. CDR3 region: CASSLSVNTEAFF. In DNA form, the CDR3 reads TGTGCCAGCAGTTTATCAGTTAACACTGAAGCTTTCTTT.

The CDR3 reads CASSQDLAGLSGYTF. The DNA for the CDR3 is TGTGCCAGCAGCCAAGATCTTGCGGGTTTGAGTGGCTACACCTTC. The rearrangement links TRBV4-2 to TRBJ1-2; no clear D gene. V lost 0 bases and J lost 7, with 15 bases in between. The CDR3 contains 15 residues. The V gene's germline CDR1 is LGHNA and CDR2 YNFKEQ.

The genes are TRBV30 and TRBJ2-3, with D maybe TRBD1 (6 bases). CDR3 length equals 14 residues. The V end lost 4 bases, the J end lost 6 bases, and 17 bases lay between the germline ends. Germline V CDR1 and CDR2: GTSNPN, SVGIG (reference sequence). CDR3 nucleotide sequence: TGTGCCTGGATGATGGGGGCAGGGTTCGATACGCAGTATTTT. Translated, it gives CAWMMGAGFDTQYF.

Notes on this clone: This same CDR3 is encoded by further DNA sequences in the sample. V gene TRBV4-3 combines with J gene TRBJ2-7; possibly TRBD1 for D (6 bases). CDR1 is LGHNA and CDR2 is YSLEER in the germline V gene. The CDR3 contains 13 residues. Trimming cost V 2 bases and J 7 bases, with 12 bases left between them. This CDR3 is CASSQTGSGEQYF. The CDR3 DNA reads as TGCGCCAGCAGCCAAACAGGGTCTGGGGAGCAGTACTTC.

The CDR3 DNA reads as TGTGCCAGCAGCCGACAGGGCAATCAGCCCCAGCATTTT. This gives the protein CASSRQGNQPQHF. The chain joins TRBV7-9 to TRBJ1-5; a possible D gene is TRBD1 (6 bases). Germline lookup yields CDR1 SEHNR and CDR2 FQNEAQ (reference sequence). This CDR3 comprises 13 residues. Trimming took 5 bases from V and 2 from J, leaving 7 bases between them.

The genes are TRBV28 and TRBJ1-5; TRBD1 aligns across 7 bases. With 3 bases clipped from V and 6 bases from J, the junction kept 11 bases outside the gene matches. The CDR3 runs to 16 residues. Germline CDR1 and CDR2: MDHEN and SYDVKM. In DNA, the CDR3 is TGTGCCAGCAGTTTTCAAGGCTTACCAGGGGGTCAGCCCCAGCATTTT. Protein product: CASSFQGLPGGQPQHF.

V and J are TRBV25-1 and TRBJ2-7; 10 bases match TRBD1. Trimming cost V 5 bases and J 6 bases; bases outside gene matches: 16. This CDR3 spans 17 amino acids. From germline, CDR1 is MGHDK and CDR2 SYGVNS. CDR3: CASSLAPVGQGKAEQYF. In DNA form, the CDR3 reads TGTGCCAGCAGTCTCGCACCCGTGGGACAGGGGAAGGCCGAGCAGTACTTC.

This chain joins TRBV15 and TRBJ2-1; a possible D gene is TRBD1 (5 bases). Germline-derived CDR1 and CDR2 are LNHNV and YYDKDF (reference sequence). The CDR3 is 15 amino acids. V lost 0 bases and J lost 7, with 13 bases in between. The CDR3 reads CATSRDLGATNEQFF. The CDR3 coding sequence is TGTGCCACCAGCAGAGATCTAGGGGCGACTAATGAGCAGTTCTTC.

The chain has TRBV29-1 and TRBJ2-7, with 9 bases lining up with TRBD2. The CDR3 length is 17 residues. J lost 3 bases, V lost 4 bases, and 16 bases had no gene match. The V gene's germline CDR1 is SQVTM and CDR2 ANQGSEA. CDR3 nucleotides: TGCAGCGTTGTCACGTCCCTCTTGCCTAGCGGGGACTACGAGCAGTACTTC. Protein sequence: CSVVTSLLPSGDYEQYF.

In its sample, this clone was seen once. The rearrangement uses TRBV18 and TRBJ1-4; tentative D call: TRBD1 (6 bases). The CDR3 extends over 15 amino acids. V lost 0 bases to trimming and J lost 6 bases, with 11 bases between them. CDR1 is KGHSH and CDR2 is LQKENI in the germline V gene. The DNA for the CDR3 is TGTGCCAGCTCACCACCGTCCAGGGGTGATGAAAAACTGTTTTTT. It is translated as CASSPPSRGDEKLFF.

Written as DNA, the CDR3 is TGTGCCAGCAAGCGGGGTAGGGGAGAGACCCAGTACTTC. Its protein product is CASKRGRGETQYF. The chain couples TRBV6-5 to TRBJ2-5; TRBD2 aligns across 7 bases. Germline values: CDR1 MNHEY, CDR2 SVGAGI. Trimming took 7 bases from V and 4 from J; bases not matched to a gene: 6. CDR3 length equals 13 residues.

The chain links TRBV15 to TRBJ1-5; TRBD1 might be the D (5 bases). Germline V lookup: CDR1 LNHNV, CDR2 YYDKDF (reference sequence). V was pared by 0 bases and J by 4 bases, with 13 bases between. This CDR3 spans 16 amino acids. The chain's CDR3 is CATSRDTTGFNQPQHF. DNA of the CDR3: TGTGCCACCAGCAGAGATACCACAGGTTTTAATCAGCCCCAGCATTTT.

The CDR3 coding sequence is TGTGCCTGGAGCTCCACAGGGGTCGGTTCACCCCTCCACTTT. As protein: CAWSSTGVGSPLHF. The chain joins TRBV30 to TRBJ1-6; 7 positions agree with TRBD1. Germline CDR1 and CDR2: GTSNPN and SVGIG (reference sequence). With V trimmed by 3 bases and J by 9 bases, 8 bases remained unmatched. This CDR3 has 14 residues.

This clone was picked up one time. The rearrangement links TRBV5-4 to TRBJ2-2, with a weak D call TRBD1 (5 bases). V dropped 2 bases and J dropped 2 bases, with 7 bases sitting between them. This CDR3 region has 14 residues. Germline V gene data show CDR1 as SGHNT and CDR2 as YYREEE (reference sequence). CDR3 residues: CASSFRENTGELFF. The CDR3, as DNA: TGTGCCAGCAGCTTCAGGGAAAACACCGGGGAGCTGTTTTTT.

The rearrangement links TRBV6-1 to TRBJ2-3, with D unclear. Germline CDR1 MNHNS, CDR2 SASEGT. V lost 1 base to trimming and J lost 1 base, with 6 bases between them. The CDR3 is made up of 14 amino acids. CDR3 sequence (DNA): TGTGCCAGCAGTGAAGTCGTCGGCACAGATACGCAGTATTTT. This codes for CASSEVVGTDTQYF.

The J gene is TRBJ2-5, the V gene TRBV4-3, with 8 bases lining up with TRBD2. Germline V gene sequence: CDR1 LGHNA, CDR2 YSLEER. There are 15 residues in the CDR3. The junction had 8 bases not matched to a gene; V was cut back by 6 bases and J by 2 bases. CDR3: CASRPRSGGQETQYF. The DNA for the CDR3 is TGCGCCAGCAGGCCGAGGAGCGGGGGACAAGAGACCCAGTACTTC.

The rearrangement uses TRBV4-2 and TRBJ2-5, with 11 positions matching TRBD1. Germline lookup yields CDR1 LGHNA and CDR2 YNFKEQ. The V and J ends lost 1 base and 5 bases, in that order; junction bases with no gene match: 3. The length of the CDR3 is 15 residues. The CDR3 loop reads CASSQGGDRGETQYF. The CDR3 DNA reads TGTGCCAGCAGCCAAGGGGGGGACAGGGGGGAGACCCAGTACTTC.